This T cell receptor (beta chain) appears in the sequencing data of a study of blood T cells in healthy people across ages. A J-beta primer mix and a sample-barcoded 5' primer were used in a second PCR of roughly 6 to 11 cycles. Using its own MiXCR run on the 5' RACE reads, TCRdb lists one record per CDR3 protein. This sample has 1,500,000 or so distinct CDR3 sequences, with approximately 43% found just once. The germline gives CDR1 DFQATT, CDR2 SNEGSKA (reference sequence). Trimming left V 1 base short and J 5 bases short, with 14 bases between. The CDR3 has 14 residues. This receptor was identified in a woman between 18 and 29 years old in good health. The rearrangement uses TRBV20-1 and TRBJ2-5; D is uncertain. Sample: blood. The CDR3 loop reads CSARGLLGSETQYF. CDR3 sequence (DNA): TGCAGTGCTAGAGGCCTTTTGGGGTCGGAGACCCAGTACTTC.